This TCR beta chain was captured by sequencing in a study of monozygotic twins with inflammatory bowel disease. General observations from the study: Among the T cells, different subtypes could not be distinguished.

As for this clonotype: The antigen remains undetermined.

One blood sample of 2.5 ml was taken from each donor. The V gene's germline CDR1 is MGHRA and CDR2 YSYEKL. The CDR3 runs 16 residues. TCRdb reprocessed the 5' RACE reads and reports one entry per CDR3 protein, with no DNA. This table holds 300,000 to 400,000 distinct CDR3 sequences. The rearrangement uses TRBV4-1 and TRBJ1-5; TCRdb's D gene call, TRBD1, goes unchecked for lack of DNA. The TCR comes from a human donor with ulcerative colitis or Crohn's disease, or a healthy co-twin of an affected twin (not recorded which). The source material was blood. The CDR3: CATSQEGWGDNQPQHF.